These 3 T cell receptor beta chains were all obtained from the same sample, sequenced in a study of shared clonotypes between healthy human individuals. This table comes from immunoSEQ multiplex PCR, and its TCRdb copy is limited to in-frame clones, with some not included. The sample lists about 960,000 clones, about 80% occurring once. The specimen sequenced was memory CD4+ T cells sorted from blood. The subset is: CD45RA-negative fraction. Receptors originate from a man aged 18 to 29 in good health.

The rearrangement links TRBV10-3 to TRBJ2-7, with D possibly TRBD1 on 5 matching bases. V dropped 1 base and J dropped 6 bases, with 7 bases sitting between them. The CDR3 is made up of 12 amino acids. Germline V lookup: CDR1 ENHRY, CDR2 SYGVKD. CDR3 region: CAISELGREQYF. CDR3 coding DNA: TGTGCCATCAGTGAGTTGGGGCGCGAGCAGTACTTC.

This clone was seen only a few times. V and J are TRBV6-1 and TRBJ1-6; D is unresolved. V was trimmed by 8 bases and J by 8 bases, leaving 10 bases between them. The CDR3 consists of 12 residues. Germline V CDR1 and CDR2: MNHNS, SASEGT. CDR3 amino acids: CASGLLHSPLHF. The CDR3 DNA sequence: TGTGCCAGCGGGCTCTTGCATTCACCCCTCCACTTT.

The rearrangement uses TRBV4-1 and TRBJ1-1; D is possibly TRBD1 (6 bases). CDR1 and CDR2 from the germline V gene are MGHRA and YSYEKL. With 6 bases removed from V and 0 bases from J, the gap between germline ends came to 14 bases. The CDR3 runs 15 residues. The CDR3 sequence: CASSRGGLMNTEAFF. For the CDR3, the DNA is TGCGCCAGCAGTCGGGGGGGCCTGATGAACACTGAAGCTTTCTTT.